These T cell receptor beta chains were read from a single sample in a study of cytomegalovirus exposure and HLA in healthy donors. Sequencing was performed with immunoSEQ multiplex PCR; in TCRdb, only in-frame clones are kept and a portion is missing. The repertoire includes more than 150,000 clones, approximately 83% of them detected once, and about 3% sits in the top ten. Sequenced sample: PBMCs. Receptor source: a woman between 18 and 30 years old in good health and CMV-seropositive. The CDR3 runs from the conserved cysteine through the conserved F or W. A D gene is named only where the DNA matches it firmly. The size field is filled for only some rows; it gives once, few, many or a size class.

J gene: TRBJ1-1; D gene: TRBD1; clone size: .; V gene: TRBV5-4; CDR3 protein: CASSLWTGVPTEAFF; CDR3 DNA: TGTGCCAGCAGCTTATGGACAGGGGTTCCCACTGAAGCTTTCTTT
J gene: TRBJ1-3; D gene: .; clone size: .; V gene: TRBV18; CDR3 protein: CASSPTGDSGNTIYF; CDR3 DNA: TGTGCCAGCTCACCAACGGGGGACTCTGGAAACACCATATATTTT
J gene: TRBJ2-5; D gene: .; clone size: .; V gene: TRBV5-1; CDR3 protein: CASRQDKETQYF; CDR3 DNA: TGCGCCAGCAGACAAGATAAAGAGACCCAGTACTTC
J gene: TRBJ2-7; D gene: TRBD1; clone size: .; V gene: TRBV6-1; CDR3 protein: CASVGTGVSYEQYF; CDR3 DNA: TGTGCCAGCGTAGGGACAGGGGTCTCCTACGAGCAGTACTTC
J gene: TRBJ1-5; D gene: .; clone size: .; V gene: TRBV7-2; CDR3 protein: CASSHPRGPQHF; CDR3 DNA: TGTGCCAGCAGCCACCCCCGGGGACCCCAGCATTTT
J gene: TRBJ1-1; D gene: TRBD1; clone size: .; V gene: TRBV9; CDR3 protein: CASSPDRVITEAFF; CDR3 DNA: TGTGCCAGCAGCCCCGACAGGGTTATAACTGAAGCTTTCTTT
J gene: TRBJ2-1; D gene: .; clone size: .; V gene: TRBV7-8; CDR3 protein: CASSLANARHNEQFF; CDR3 DNA: TGTGCCAGCAGCTTAGCGAACGCGCGGCACAATGAGCAGTTCTTC
J gene: TRBJ1-2; D gene: .; clone size: .; V gene: TRBV19; CDR3 protein: CASTPGGFYGYTF; CDR3 DNA: TGTGCCAGTACCCCGGGGGGGTTCTATGGCTACACCTTC
J gene: TRBJ1-2; D gene: TRBD1; clone size: .; V gene: TRBV11-2; CDR3 protein: CASSFRTGGNHGYTF; CDR3 DNA: TGTGCCAGCAGCTTTAGGACAGGGGGCAATCATGGCTACACCTTC
J gene: TRBJ2-7; D gene: TRBD1; clone size: .; V gene: TRBV7-9; CDR3 protein: CASSSSGTGSSYEQYF; CDR3 DNA: TGTGCCAGCAGCTCGTCCGGGACAGGGAGCTCCTACGAGCAGTACTTC
J gene: TRBJ2-1; D gene: TRBD1; clone size: .; V gene: TRBV18; CDR3 protein: CASSTSDRLVQFF; CDR3 DNA: TGTGCCAGCTCAACTTCGGACAGGCTAGTGCAGTTCTTC
J gene: TRBJ1-5; D gene: .; clone size: .; V gene: TRBV2; CDR3 protein: CASSEGGRRQNQPQHF; CDR3 DNA: TGTGCCAGCAGTGAAGGCGGGAGGAGACAGAATCAGCCCCAGCATTTT
J gene: TRBJ1-4; D gene: .; clone size: .; V gene: TRBV15; CDR3 protein: CATSRNREEKLFF; CDR3 DNA: TGTGCCACCAGCAGGAACCGGGAAGAAAAACTGTTTTTT
J gene: TRBJ1-1; D gene: TRBD1; clone size: .; V gene: TRBV9; CDR3 protein: CASSVGTGPNTEAFF; CDR3 DNA: TGTGCCAGCAGCGTCGGGACAGGCCCGAACACTGAAGCTTTCTTT
J gene: TRBJ1-6; D gene: .; clone size: once; V gene: TRBV11-2; CDR3 protein: CASSQLPAGPSPLHF; CDR3 DNA: TGTGCCAGCAGCCAACTACCGGCGGGGCCTTCACCCCTCCACTTT
J gene: TRBJ1-2; D gene: .; clone size: .; V gene: TRBV12-1; CDR3 protein: CASSSRGVVGGYTF; CDR3 DNA: TGTGCCAGCAGCTCCAGGGGGGTAGTGGGTGGCTACACCTTC